The rows below give T cell receptor beta chains drawn from one sample of a study of blood T cells in healthy people across ages. Via MiXCR, TCRdb re-called the 5' RACE reads, giving one row per CDR3 protein. Among 1.5 million to 2 million distinct CDR3 sequences listed, around 42% were seen once. Source material: blood. The receptors shown here come from a human donor in good health. Each CDR3 is given without its conserved first and last residue. Each record gives: V gene, J gene, D gene, CDR3 protein. A D gene is named only where the DNA matches it firmly.

>TRBV20-1|TRBJ2-7|NA
SAGTSYEQY
>TRBV10-3|TRBJ2-5|NA
AISRILLGQETQY
>TRBV18|TRBJ2-3|NA
ASSTIAESSTDTQY
>TRBV21-1|TRBJ2-5|NA
ASSKAPGLSQETQY
>TRBV6-5|NA|TRBD1
ASSFDREKGEQY
>TRBV19|TRBJ2-3|NA
ASQGGATTGTDTQY
>TRBV5-1|TRBJ2-3|NA
ASSLVGSYDADTQY
>TRBV28|TRBJ1-5|TRBD1
ASQGGTGLFPQH
>TRBV20-1|TRBJ2-7|NA
SARGTGDEQY
>TRBV6-6|TRBJ1-2|TRBD1
ASSYEGAGGGYT
>TRBV4-3|TRBJ2-1|NA
ASSKTTVNEQF
>TRBV28|TRBJ2-7|NA
ASSFYPFGGGSYEQY
>TRBV5-1|TRBJ1-1|NA
ASSLYGQGSTEAF
>TRBV20-1|TRBJ2-7|TRBD1
SASRDRVGQQY
>TRBV9|TRBJ2-7|NA
ASSVTTGSPSYEQY
>TRBV4-2|TRBJ2-3|NA
ASSQEGTGPDTQY
>TRBV4-1|TRBJ1-2|TRBD1
ASSQAAGTGYGYT
>TRBV20-1|TRBJ1-1|NA
SARDRGPAPTEAF
>TRBV29-1|TRBJ2-6|NA
SVGSQSSGANVLT
>TRBV4-1|TRBJ2-3|NA
ASSQRAYGTAPSDTQY
>TRBV7-2|TRBJ2-1|NA
ASSPLFWQGEQF
>TRBV7-6|TRBJ1-2|NA
ASSLGPSADYGYT
>TRBV9|NA|NA
ASSVSNSDEQY
>TRBV20-1|TRBJ1-6|NA
SASGRSSSYNSPLH
>TRBV7-6|TRBJ2-7|NA
ASSRHHYEQY
>TRBV29-1|TRBJ1-3|NA
SVEIWDRGNTIY
>TRBV7-8|TRBJ1-1|NA
ASSLERRSGAF
>TRBV10-3|TRBJ1-2|NA
AHGLYGYT
>TRBV4-1|TRBJ2-7|NA
ASSQAPGTDIYEQY
>TRBV6-6|TRBJ2-7|TRBD2
ASSYWDSAGVQY